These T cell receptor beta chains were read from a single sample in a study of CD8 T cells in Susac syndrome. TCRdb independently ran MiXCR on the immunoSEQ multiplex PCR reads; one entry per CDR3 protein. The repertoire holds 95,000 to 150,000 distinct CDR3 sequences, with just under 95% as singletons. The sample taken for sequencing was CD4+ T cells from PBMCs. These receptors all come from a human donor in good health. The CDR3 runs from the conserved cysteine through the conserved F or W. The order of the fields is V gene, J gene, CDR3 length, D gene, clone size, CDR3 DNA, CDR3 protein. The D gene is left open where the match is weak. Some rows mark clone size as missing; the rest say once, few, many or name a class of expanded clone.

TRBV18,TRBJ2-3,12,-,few,TGTGCCAGCTCGGAGTCCACAGATACGCAGTATTTT,CASSESTDTQYF
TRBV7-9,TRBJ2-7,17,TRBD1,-,TGTGCCAGCAGCTACCCCGGGACAGGGCACCCTCCCTACGAGCAGTACTTC,CASSYPGTGHPPYEQYF
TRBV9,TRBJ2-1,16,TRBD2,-,TGTGCCAGCAGCGTCGCTAGCGGGGGCTCCTACAATGAGCAGTTCTTC,CASSVASGGSYNEQFF
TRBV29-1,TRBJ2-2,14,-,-,TGCAGCGTCATGGGACACCTGAACACCGGGGAGCTGTTTTTT,CSVMGHLNTGELFF
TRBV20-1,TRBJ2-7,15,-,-,TGCAGTGCTAGAGATCGGAGACAGAGCTCCTACGAGCAGTACTTC,CSARDRRQSSYEQYF
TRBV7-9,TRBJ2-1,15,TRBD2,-,TGTGCCAGCAGCGCTAGCGGGAGGCCCAACAATGAGCAGTTCTTC,CASSASGRPNNEQFF
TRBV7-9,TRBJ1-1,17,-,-,TGTGCCAGCAGCTTTGGTCCCCGTGGGAACAGGAACACTGAAGCTTTCTTT,CASSFGPRGNRNTEAFF
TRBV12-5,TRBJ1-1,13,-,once,TGTGCTAGTGGCCCTACAGTTACCACTGAAGCTTTCTTT,CASGPTVTTEAFF
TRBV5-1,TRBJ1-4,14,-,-,TGCGCCAGCAGCCCAAGCGGGGCTAATGAAAAACTGTTTTTT,CASSPSGANEKLFF
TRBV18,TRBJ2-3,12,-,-,TGTGCCAGCTCCCGGAGAGCAGATACGCAGTATTTT,CASSRRADTQYF
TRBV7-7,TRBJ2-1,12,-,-,TGTGCTATAGGGACTCTCTACAATGAGCAGTTCTTC,CAIGTLYNEQFF
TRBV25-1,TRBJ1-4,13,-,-,TGTGCCAGCAGAAGGGCTACTAATGAAAAACTGTTTTTT,CASRRATNEKLFF
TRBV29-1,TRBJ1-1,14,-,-,TGCAGCGTTGCTCCGGACATTCTGAACACTGAAGCTTTCTTT,CSVAPDILNTEAFF
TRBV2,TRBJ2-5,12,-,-,TGTGCCTGCCGACAGGTCCCAGAGACCCAGTACTTC,CACRQVPETQYF
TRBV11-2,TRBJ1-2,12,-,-,TGTGCCAGCAGCCCCGGGGAGCGGGGCTACACCTTC,CASSPGERGYTF
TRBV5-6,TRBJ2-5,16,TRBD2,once,TGTGCCAGCATCCCGGGACTAGCAGGACCCCCAGAGACCCAGTACTTC,CASIPGLAGPPETQYF
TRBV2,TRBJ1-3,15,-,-,TGTGCCAGCAGTGAAAACGGGTTGCTCGGAGACACCATATATTTT,CASSENGLLGDTIYF
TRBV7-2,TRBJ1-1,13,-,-,TGTGCCAGCAGCTTAGTGGAGTTTAGGGAAGCTTTCTTT,CASSLVEFREAFF
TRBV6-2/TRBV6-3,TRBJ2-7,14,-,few,TGTGCCAGCAGTTACCGGGACACCTCCTACGAGCAGTACTTC,CASSYRDTSYEQYF
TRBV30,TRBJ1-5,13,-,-,TGTGCCTGGAGGTCCCGGGGGGATCAGCCCCAGCATTTT,CAWRSRGDQPQHF
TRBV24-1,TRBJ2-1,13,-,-,TGTGCCACCAGTGACCCTGGACAAGCAGAGCAGTTCTTC,CATSDPGQAEQFF
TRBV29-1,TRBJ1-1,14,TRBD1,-,TGCAGCATCCTAGGCGGGGACAGGAACACTGAAGCTTTCTTT,CSILGGDRNTEAFF
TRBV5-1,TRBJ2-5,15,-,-,TGCGCCAGCAGCTCAAACAACAAACAGGAAGAGACCCAGTACTTC,CASSSNNKQEETQYF
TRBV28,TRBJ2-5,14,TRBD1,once,TGTGCCAGCGCCAAGGACAGGGGTCGGGAGACCCAGTACTTC,CASAKDRGRETQYF
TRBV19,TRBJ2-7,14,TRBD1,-,TGTGCCAGTAGTAAAAACAGGGGGCCCTACGAGCAGTACTTC,CASSKNRGPYEQYF
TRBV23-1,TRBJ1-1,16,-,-,TGCGCCAGCAGTCGAATACGCCCCGGGGGATACACTGAAGCTTTCTTT,CASSRIRPGGYTEAFF
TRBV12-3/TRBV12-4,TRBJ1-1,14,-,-,TGTGCCAGCAGTTTTTCGGGATTAAGTACTGAAGCTTTCTTT,CASSFSGLSTEAFF
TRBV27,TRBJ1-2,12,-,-,TGTGCCAGCAGTTTACAAGGGACGGGCTACACCTTC,CASSLQGTGYTF
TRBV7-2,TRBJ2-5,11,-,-,TGTGCCAGCAGCGTACCGGGCCCCCAGTACTTC,CASSVPGPQYF
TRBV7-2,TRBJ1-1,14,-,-,TGTGCCAGCAGCTTACTCTCGGTGAACACTGAAGCTTTCTTT,CASSLLSVNTEAFF
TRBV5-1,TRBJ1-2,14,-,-,TGCGCCAGCAGCTTCTCGACAGCTAACTATGGCTACACCTTC,CASSFSTANYGYTF
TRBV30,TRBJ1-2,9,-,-,TGTGCCTGGGGGGGTGTGCACACCTTC,CAWGGVHTF
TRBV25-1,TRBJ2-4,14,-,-,TGTGCCAGCAGTGACACCTCCCAGGGGAACATTCAGTACTTC,CASSDTSQGNIQYF
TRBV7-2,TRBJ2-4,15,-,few,TGTGCCAGCAGCTCTTGGTCACCATGGGGGAACATTCAGTACTTC,CASSSWSPWGNIQYF
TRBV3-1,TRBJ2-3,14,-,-,TGTGCCAGCAGCACGTCGGATAGCACAGATACGCAGTATTTT,CASSTSDSTDTQYF
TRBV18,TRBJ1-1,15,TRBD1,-,TGTGCCAGCTCACCGGTACAGGGGGTGAACACTGAAGCTTTCTTT,CASSPVQGVNTEAFF
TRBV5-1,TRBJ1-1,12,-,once,TGCGCCAGCAGCTCACAGGAGGCTGAAGCTTTCTTT,CASSSQEAEAFF
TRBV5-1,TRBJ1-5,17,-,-,TGCGCCAGCAGCTTGGGGTCGGGGATGGGGAGCAATCAGCCCCAGCATTTT,CASSLGSGMGSNQPQHF
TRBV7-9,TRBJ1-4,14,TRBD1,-,TGTGCCAGCAGCCCACAGGGGTATCGTGAAAAACTGTTTTTT,CASSPQGYREKLFF
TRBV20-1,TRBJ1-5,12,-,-,TGCAGTGCCCCGGGGAGCAATCAGCCCCAGCATTTT,CSAPGSNQPQHF
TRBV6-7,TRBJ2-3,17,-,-,TGTGCCAGCAGTTGCATGGTCGGCGGGGCCAGCACAGATACGCAGTATTTT,CASSCMVGGASTDTQYF
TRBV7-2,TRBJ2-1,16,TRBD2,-,TGTGCCAGCAGTCCGAGACTAGCGGGAGGGCCCCATGAGCAGTTCTTC,CASSPRLAGGPHEQFF
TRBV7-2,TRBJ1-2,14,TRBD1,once,TGTGCCAGCAGCTTAGCGACAGGGAGGAATGGCTACACCTTC,CASSLATGRNGYTF
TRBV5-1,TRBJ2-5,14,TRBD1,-,TGCGCCAGCAGCTCGGGACAGTTTGGAGAGACCCAGTACTTC,CASSSGQFGETQYF
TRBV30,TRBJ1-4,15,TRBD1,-,TGTGCCTGGAGTAGGGGACAGGGGGGGAATGAAAAACTGTTTTTT,CAWSRGQGGNEKLFF
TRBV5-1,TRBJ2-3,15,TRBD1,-,TGCGCCAGCACGGTGGACAGGGGCAGCACAGATACGCAGTATTTT,CASTVDRGSTDTQYF
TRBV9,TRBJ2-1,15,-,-,TGTGCCAGCAGCGATTACTCAATAGGAATCAATGAGCAGTTCTTC,CASSDYSIGINEQFF
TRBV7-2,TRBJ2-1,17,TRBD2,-,TGTGCCAGCAGCTTACGGGCTAGCGGGCAGGCTTACAATGAGCAGTTCTTC,CASSLRASGQAYNEQFF